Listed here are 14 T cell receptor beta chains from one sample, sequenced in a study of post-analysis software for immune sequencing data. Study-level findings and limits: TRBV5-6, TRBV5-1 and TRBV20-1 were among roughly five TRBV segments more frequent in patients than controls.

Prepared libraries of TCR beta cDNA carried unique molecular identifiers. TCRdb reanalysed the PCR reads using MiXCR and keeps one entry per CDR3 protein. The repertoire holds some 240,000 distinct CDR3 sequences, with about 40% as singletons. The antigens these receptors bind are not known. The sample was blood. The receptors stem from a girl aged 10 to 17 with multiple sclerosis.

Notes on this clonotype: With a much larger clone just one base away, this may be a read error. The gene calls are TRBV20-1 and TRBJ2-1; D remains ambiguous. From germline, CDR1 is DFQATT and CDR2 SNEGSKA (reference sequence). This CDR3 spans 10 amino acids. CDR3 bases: TGCAGTGCTAGCCGACTTGAGCGGTTCTTC. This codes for CSASRLERFF.

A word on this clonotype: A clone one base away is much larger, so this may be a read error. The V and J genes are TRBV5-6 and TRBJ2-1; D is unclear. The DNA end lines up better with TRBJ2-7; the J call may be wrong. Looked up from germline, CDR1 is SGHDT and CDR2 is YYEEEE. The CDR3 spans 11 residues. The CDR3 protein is CASSLDNEQYF. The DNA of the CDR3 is TGTGCCAGCAGCTTGGACAATGAGCAGTACTTC.

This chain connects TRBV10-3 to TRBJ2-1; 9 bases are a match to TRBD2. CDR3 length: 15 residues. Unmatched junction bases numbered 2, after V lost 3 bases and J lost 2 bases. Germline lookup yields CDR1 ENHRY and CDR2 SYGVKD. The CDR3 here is CAISEGGRAYNEQFF. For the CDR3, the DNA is TGTGCCATCAGTGAAGGCGGGAGGGCCTACAATGAGCAGTTCTTC.

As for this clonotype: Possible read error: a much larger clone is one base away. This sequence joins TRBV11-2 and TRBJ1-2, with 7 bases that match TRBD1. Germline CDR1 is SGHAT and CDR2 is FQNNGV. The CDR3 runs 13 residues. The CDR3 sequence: CAGSPQGLQGYTF. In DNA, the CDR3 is TGTGCCGGCAGCCCACAGGGGTTACAGGGCTACACCTTC.

CDR3: CASSQDHAGGNEQYF. For the CDR3, the DNA is TGCGCCAGCAGCCAAGATCACGCAGGGGGGAACGAGCAGTACTTC. The gene calls are TRBV4-1 and TRBJ2-7; tentatively, D is TRBD1 (7 bases). The CDR3 totals 15 residues. V shed 0 bases and J shed 5 bases, with 14 bases lying between them. Germline V gives CDR1 MGHRA, CDR2 YSYEKL.

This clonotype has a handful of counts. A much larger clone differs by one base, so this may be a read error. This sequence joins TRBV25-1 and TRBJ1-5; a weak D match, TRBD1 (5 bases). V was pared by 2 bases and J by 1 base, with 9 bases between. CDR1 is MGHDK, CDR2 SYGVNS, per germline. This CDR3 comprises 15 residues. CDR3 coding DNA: TGTGCCAGCAGTGAAGGCGGGGGGAGCAATCAGCCCCAGCATTTT. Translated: CASSEGGGSNQPQHF.

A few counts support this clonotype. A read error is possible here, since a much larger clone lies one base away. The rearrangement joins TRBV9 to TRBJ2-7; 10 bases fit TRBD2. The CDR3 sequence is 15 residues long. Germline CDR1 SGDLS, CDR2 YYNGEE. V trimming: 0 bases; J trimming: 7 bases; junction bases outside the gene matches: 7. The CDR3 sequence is CASSVASGSLIEQYF. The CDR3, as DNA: TGTGCCAGCAGCGTAGCTAGCGGGAGTCTCATTGAGCAGTACTTC.

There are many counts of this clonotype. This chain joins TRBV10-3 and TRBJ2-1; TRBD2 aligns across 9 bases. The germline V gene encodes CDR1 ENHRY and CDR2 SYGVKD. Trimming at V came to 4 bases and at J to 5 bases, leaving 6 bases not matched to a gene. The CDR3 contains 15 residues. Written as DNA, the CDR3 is TGTGCCATCAGTGGGGGGACTAGCAGACACAATGAGCAGTTCTTC. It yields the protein CAISGGTSRHNEQFF.

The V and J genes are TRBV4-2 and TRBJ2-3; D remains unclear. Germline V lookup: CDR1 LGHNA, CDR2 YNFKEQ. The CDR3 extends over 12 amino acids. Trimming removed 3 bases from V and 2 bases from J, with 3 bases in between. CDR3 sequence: CASSHITDTQYF. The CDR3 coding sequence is TGTGCCAGCAGCCACATCACAGATACGCAGTATTTT.

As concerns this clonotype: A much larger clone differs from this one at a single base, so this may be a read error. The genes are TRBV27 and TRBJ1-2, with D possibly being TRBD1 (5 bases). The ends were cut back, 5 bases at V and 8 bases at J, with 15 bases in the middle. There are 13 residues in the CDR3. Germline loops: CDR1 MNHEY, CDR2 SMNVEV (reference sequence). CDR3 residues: CASSVRGFRGYTF. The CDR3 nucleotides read TGTGCCAGCAGTGTACGGGGCTTTCGCGGCTACACCTTC.

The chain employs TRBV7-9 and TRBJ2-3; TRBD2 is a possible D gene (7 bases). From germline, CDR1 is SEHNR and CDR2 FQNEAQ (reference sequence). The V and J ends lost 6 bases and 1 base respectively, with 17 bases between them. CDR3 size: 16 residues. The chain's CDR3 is CASRDSGGLGTDTQYF. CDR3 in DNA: TGTGCCAGCAGGGACTCCGGGGGGCTTGGCACAGATACGCAGTATTTT.

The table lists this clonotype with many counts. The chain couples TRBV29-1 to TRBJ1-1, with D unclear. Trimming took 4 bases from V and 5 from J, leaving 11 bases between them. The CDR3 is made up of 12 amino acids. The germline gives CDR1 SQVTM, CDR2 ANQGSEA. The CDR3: CSVGERRTEAFF. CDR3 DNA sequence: TGCAGCGTTGGAGAGAGAAGGACTGAAGCTTTCTTT. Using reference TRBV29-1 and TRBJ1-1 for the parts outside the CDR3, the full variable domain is SAVISQKPSRDICQRGTSLTIQCQVDSQVTMMFWYRQQPGQSLTLIATANQGSEATYESGFVIDKFPISRPNLTFSTLTVSNMSPEDSSIYLCSVGERRTEAFFGQGTRLTVV.

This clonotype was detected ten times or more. The CDR3 DNA sequence: TGTGCCACCAGCAGAGTATCGAACTCCGGCGGGGCCGAGGTCACAGATACGCAGTATTTT. The encoded protein is CATSRVSNSGGAEVTDTQYF. The V and J genes are TRBV15 and TRBJ2-3, with D tentatively TRBD2 (6 bases). Germline CDR1 is LNHNV and CDR2 is YYDKDF (reference sequence). V dropped 1 base and J dropped 2 bases, with 25 bases sitting between them. The CDR3 is made up of 20 amino acids.

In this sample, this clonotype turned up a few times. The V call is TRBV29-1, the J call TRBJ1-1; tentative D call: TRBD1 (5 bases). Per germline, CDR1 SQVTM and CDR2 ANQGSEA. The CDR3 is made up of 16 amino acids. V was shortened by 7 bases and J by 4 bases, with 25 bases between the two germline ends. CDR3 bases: TGCAGCGCCGCCCTTCGGGGGTTTGAGGGTGGCACTGAAGCTTTCTTT. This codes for CSAALRGFEGGTEAFF.